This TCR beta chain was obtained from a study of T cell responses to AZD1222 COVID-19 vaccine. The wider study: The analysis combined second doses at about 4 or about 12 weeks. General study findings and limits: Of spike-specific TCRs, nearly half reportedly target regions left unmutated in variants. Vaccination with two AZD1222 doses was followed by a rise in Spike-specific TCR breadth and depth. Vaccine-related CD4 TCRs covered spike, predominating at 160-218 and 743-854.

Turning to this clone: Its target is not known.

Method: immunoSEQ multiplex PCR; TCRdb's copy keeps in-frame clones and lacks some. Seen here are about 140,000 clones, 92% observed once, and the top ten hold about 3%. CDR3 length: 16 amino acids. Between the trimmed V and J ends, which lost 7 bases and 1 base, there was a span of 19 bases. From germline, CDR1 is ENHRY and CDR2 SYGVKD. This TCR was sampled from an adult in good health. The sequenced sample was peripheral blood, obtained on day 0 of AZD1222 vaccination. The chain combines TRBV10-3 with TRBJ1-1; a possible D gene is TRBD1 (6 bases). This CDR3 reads CAIIPDTGRGNTEAFF. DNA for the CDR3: TGTGCCATCATTCCGGACACGGGCAGGGGGAACACTGAAGCTTTCTTT.